The clone carrying this T cell receptor beta chain was counted ten times or more. What it binds is unknown. Semi-nested PCR with Nested Universal Primer A followed constant-region reverse priming of full-length variable regions. TCRdb redid the calling of the 5' RACE reads with MiXCR, one entry per CDR3 protein. The sample carries about 40,000 distinct CDR3 sequences, about 32% recorded once. Memory CD4+ cells were defined as CD4+CD45RO+CD25-. Trimming took 3 bases from V and 8 from J, leaving 12 bases between them. CDR1 SGHKS and CDR2 YYEKEE come from the germline V gene (reference sequence). The CDR3 length is 13 residues. Findings of the study overall: Larger-cohort validation covered only one TCR beta V-J rearrangement. Tumor Treg TCRs overlapped most with tumor naive CD4+ cells.

The receptor was isolated from a female donor with breast cancer. What was sequenced was tumor-infiltrating memory CD4+ T cells sorted from the breast tumor. Subset specified: memory CD4+ T cells, CD4+CD45RO+CD25-. The chain couples TRBV5-5 to TRBJ1-3; tentatively, D is TRBD1 (6 bases). DNA of the CDR3: TGTGCCAGCAGCTCGGACAGCTCTTACACCATATATTTT. It is translated as CASSSDSSYTIYF. The entire variable domain, with the rest obtained from reference TRBV5-5 and TRBJ1-3, is as follows: DAGVTQSPTHLIKTRGQQVTLRCSPISGHKSVSWYQQVLGQGPQFIFQYYEKEERGRGNFPDRFSARQFPNYSSELNVNALLLGDSALYLCASSSDSSYTIYFGEGSWLTVV.